This entry lists 14 T cell receptor beta chains sequenced from one sample in a study of vaccination and CD4 T cells after COVID-19. The antigens for these receptors are not known. Treatment given: approximately 9-day PBMC culture with coronavirus spike peptide pools or control peptides (ViraFEST assay). Sequenced with the Oncomine TCR Beta short-read assay was DNA taken from cultured CD4+ T cells. TCRdb redid the calling of the PCR reads with MiXCR, one entry per CDR3 protein. Found here are approximately 14,000 distinct CDR3 sequences, around half of them singletons; the top ten hold roughly 9.1%. Sequencing was performed on CD4+ T cells from blood, cultured in vitro, taken before SARS-CoV-2 vaccination. Receptors were obtained from a human donor who had recovered from COVID-19.

The chain recombines TRBV7-2 with TRBJ1-1, with D uncertain. CDR3 size: 14 residues. Trimming took off 3 bases at V and 0 bases at J, with 8 bases between the two ends. Germline V lookup: CDR1 SGHTA, CDR2 FQGNSA. The chain's CDR3 is CASSFDRLNTEAFF. The CDR3 DNA reads TGTGCCAGCAGCTTCGATCGATTGAACACTGAAGCTTTCTTT.

This clonotype was observed a few times. This chain uses TRBV28 with TRBJ1-2; weak D call: TRBD1 (5 bases). This CDR3 has 12 amino acids. From germline, CDR1 is MDHEN and CDR2 SYDVKM. The germline V and J ends were trimmed by 6 bases and 5 bases, with 10 bases remaining between them. CDR3 bases: TGTGCCAGCAGCACGGGGCGATATGGCTACACCTTC. Translation: CASSTGRYGYTF.

This clonotype has a handful of counts. V usage is TRBV28 and J usage is TRBJ2-7, with TRBD2 matching 7 bases. Germline V CDR1 and CDR2: MDHEN, SYDVKM. The V segment lost 4 bases and the J segment 0 bases; nucleotides outside the gene matches: 6. The CDR3 is made up of 15 amino acids. The CDR3: CASSSPSGASYEQYF. The CDR3 nucleotides are TGTGCCAGCAGTTCGCCCAGCGGGGCCTCCTACGAGCAGTACTTC.

This chain joins TRBV6-5 and TRBJ2-3; D is undetermined. V lost 2 bases to trimming and J lost 0 bases, with 6 bases between them. Germline loops: CDR1 MNHEY, CDR2 SVGAGI. The CDR3 spans 14 residues. In nucleotides, the CDR3 is TGTGCCAGCAGTTACCGGCAGAGCACAGATACGCAGTATTTT. It encodes CASSYRQSTDTQYF.

The genes are TRBV20-1 and TRBJ2-7, with 10 bases identical to TRBD1. Germline lookup yields CDR1 DFQATT and CDR2 SNEGSKA (reference sequence). The CDR3 length is 14 residues. CDR3 protein: CSSDAGQGTSEQYF. In nucleotides, the CDR3 is TGCAGCTCGGACGCGGGACAGGGGACCAGCGAGCAGTACTTC.

The rearrangement links TRBV20-1 to TRBJ2-7; D uncertain. The V gene's germline CDR1 is DFQATT and CDR2 SNEGSKA (reference sequence). Trimming shortened V by 0 bases and J by 2 bases, and 2 bases separated the two germline ends. CDR3 length: 11 residues. The CDR3 loop is CSARDTYEQYF. The CDR3 bases are TGCAGTGCTAGAGACACCTACGAGCAGTACTTC.

V gene TRBV7-6 combines with J gene TRBJ1-3, with D unresolved. Germline CDR1 is SGHVS and CDR2 is FNYEAQ. Trimming stripped 5 bases from V and 0 bases from J, with 17 bases between. This CDR3 has 17 residues. The CDR3, as DNA: TGTGCCAGCAGCCCCCACCCTCTCGTGAGCTCTGGAAACACCATATATTTT. Translated, it gives CASSPHPLVSSGNTIYF. Variable domain in full (rest from reference TRBV7-6 and TRBJ1-3): GAGVSQSPRYKVTKRGQDVALRCDPISGHVSLYWYRQALGQGPEFLTYFNYEAQQDKSGLPNDRFSAERPEGSISTLTIQRTEQRDSAMYRCASSPHPLVSSGNTIYFGEGSWLTVV.

Only a few counts were recorded for this clonotype. V and J are TRBV21-1 and TRBJ2-3; the listed D gene, TRBD2, was not tested against the DNA. TRBV21-1 constitutes a pseudogene. This CDR3 is 14 amino acids long. The CDR3 loop reads CASSTEDCTDTQYF. The CDR3, as DNA: TGTGCCAGCAGCACCGAGGACTGCACAGATACGCAGTATTTT.

The chain employs TRBV7-2 and TRBJ1-2; weak D call: TRBD1 (5 bases). The V gene lost 0 bases and the J gene lost 8 bases, with 13 bases spanning the gap. The germline CDR1 and CDR2 sequences are SGHTA and FQGNSA. CDR3 size: 14 residues. The CDR3 region is CASSLAVSGVGYTF. CDR3 in DNA: TGTGCCAGCAGCTTAGCCGTGTCGGGGGTCGGCTACACCTTC.

The DNA for the CDR3 is TGCAGCGGTTCTACAGCCACGTACAATGAGCAGTTCTTC. This encodes CSGSTATYNEQFF. The genes are TRBV29-1 and TRBJ2-1; D is unclear. Trimming removed 7 bases from V and 4 bases from J, with 14 bases in between. Germline V gene sequence: CDR1 SQVTM, CDR2 ANQGSEA. The CDR3 length is 13 residues.

This chain connects TRBV19 to TRBJ1-5; D remains ambiguous. Germline V CDR1 and CDR2: LNHDA, SQIVND (reference sequence). CDR3 size: 14 residues. V was cut by 6 bases and J by 1 base, with 10 bases left in between. The CDR3 reads CASRETGSNQPQHF. As DNA, the CDR3 is TGTGCCAGTAGGGAGACGGGGAGCAATCAGCCCCAGCATTTT.

This chain connects TRBV24-1 to TRBJ2-1, with TRBD2 matching 11 bases. The junction had 4 bases not matched to a gene; V was cut back by 4 bases and J by 9 bases. Germline loops: CDR1 KGHDR, CDR2 SFDVKD. This CDR3 is 14 amino acids long. The CDR3: CATSEGLAAGEQFF. The CDR3 nucleotides are TGTGCCACCAGTGAGGGACTAGCGGCAGGTGAGCAGTTCTTC.

The chain joins TRBV6-1 to TRBJ2-7, with TRBD1 as a possible D gene (6 bases). Trimming shortened V by 6 bases and J by 6 bases, and 12 bases separated the two germline ends. CDR1 MNHNS and CDR2 SASEGT come from the germline V gene. The CDR3 spans 12 residues. The CDR3 is CASSRPGAEQYF. Written as DNA, the CDR3 is TGTGCCAGCAGCCGGCCAGGGGCCGAGCAGTACTTC.

This clonotype was counted between two and nine times. This sequence joins TRBV11-1 and TRBJ1-1, with TRBD1 as a possible D gene (5 bases). The V gene lost 1 base and the J gene lost 1 base, with 10 bases spanning the gap. The CDR3 extends over 15 amino acids. CDR1 SGHAT and CDR2 FQDESV come from the germline V gene (reference sequence). DNA of the CDR3: TGTGCCAGCAGCTTAGGGGGAACAGGGAACACTGAAGCTTTCTTT. Protein product: CASSLGGTGNTEAFF.